The clone carrying this TCR beta chain was observed a handful of times. This record belongs to a study of patients and donors after allogeneic stem cell transplantation. TCRdb itself ran the RT-PCR reads through MiXCR, one entry per CDR3 protein. This repertoire shows under 200,000 distinct CDR3 sequences, 20% to 25% found once; its top ten account for 26%. The sequencing sample was made of blood, either unsorted or a sorted T cell fraction (not recorded which). This TCR was sampled from a human donor who was either an allogeneic HSCT recipient or a stem cell or donor lymphocyte infusion donor (not recorded which). It is not recorded whose cells these are; they may come from a transplant donor.

The CDR3 reads CSALRDSYGYTF. CDR3 bases: TGCAGTGCTCTCCGGGACAGCTATGGCTACACCTTC. The gene calls are TRBV20-1 and TRBJ1-2; 7 bases align to TRBD1. The CDR3 is made up of 12 amino acids. Germline loops: CDR1 DFQATT, CDR2 SNEGSKA (reference sequence). V was clipped by 5 bases and J by 4 bases; unmatched bases: 4.